A single sample gave rise to the 25 T cell receptor beta chains below, sequenced in a study of blood T cell repertoires in COVID-19. Assay: immunoSEQ multiplex PCR; the TCRdb copy retains only in-frame clones and omits some. The sample includes some 150,000 clones, about nine tenths of them seen just once. Sequencing was done on a sample of peripheral blood. The origin of the receptors is a woman in her sixties or seventies with acute or convalescent COVID-19.

The rearrangement uses TRBV6-5 and TRBJ2-3; 9 nucleotides align to TRBD1. Germline CDR1 MNHEY, CDR2 SVGAGI. This CDR3 contains 14 residues. The trim removed 6 bases at V and 4 bases at J, leaving 5 bases unmatched. Written as DNA, the CDR3 is TGTGCCAGCAGCGAGAGGACAGGGGCAGATACGCAGTATTTT. This encodes CASSERTGADTQYF.

CDR3 nucleotides: TGTGCCAGCAGTCCCCCAGGCGTTAACATTCAGTACTTC. Its translation: CASSPPGVNIQYF. This rearrangement joins TRBV2 to TRBJ2-4, with unresolved D. CDR1 SNHLY and CDR2 FYNNEI come from the germline V gene. CDR3 length: 13 amino acids. The V gene lost 5 bases and the J gene lost 7 bases, with 12 bases spanning the gap. Supplemented by reference TRBV2 and TRBJ2-4, the full variable domain reads EPEVTQTPSHQVTQMGQEVILRCVPISNHLYFYWYRQILGQKVEFLVSFYNNEISEKSEIFDDQFSVERPDGSNFTLKIRSTKLEDSAMYFCASSPPGVNIQYFGAGTRLSVL.

As DNA, the CDR3 is TGTGCCAGCTCACCTTGGACAGGAGGAGACACCATATATTTT. Translation: CASSPWTGGDTIYF. The chain carries TRBV18 and TRBJ1-3; 7 bases line up with TRBD1. The V and J ends lost 3 bases and 8 bases, in that order; junction bases with no gene match: 7. The germline V gene encodes CDR1 KGHSH and CDR2 LQKENI. The CDR3 is 14 residues long.

The V and J genes are TRBV11-2 and TRBJ1-2; 10 nucleotides agree with TRBD1. CDR3 length: 15 amino acids. V shed 4 bases, J shed 8 bases, and the junction held 10 bases outside the gene matches. Germline V gives CDR1 SGHAT, CDR2 FQNNGV. CDR3 nucleotides: TGTGCCAGCAGCTCCCCCGGGACAGGGGCCGGGGGCTACACCTTC. This encodes CASSSPGTGAGGYTF.

This chain joins TRBV7-2 and TRBJ1-2; TRBD1 agrees at 8 bases. The V segment lost 5 bases and the J segment 8 bases; nucleotides outside the gene matches: 7. Germline values: CDR1 SGHTA, CDR2 FQGNSA. This CDR3 region has 13 residues. CDR3 sequence reads: CASSPTGGPGYTF. The CDR3, as DNA: TGTGCCAGCAGCCCCACAGGGGGACCCGGCTACACCTTC.

J is TRBJ2-3 and V is TRBV7-9, with 12 bases identical to TRBD2. Germline V CDR1 and CDR2: SEHNR, FQNEAQ (reference sequence). The junction had 8 bases not matched to a gene; V was cut back by 6 bases and J by 1 base. The CDR3 sequence is 17 residues long. CDR3 DNA sequence: TGTGCCAGCAGTACCAAGACTAGCGGGGGCCGCACAGATACGCAGTATTTT. This gives the protein CASSTKTSGGRTDTQYF.

This chain uses TRBV7-2 with TRBJ1-4; 7 nucleotides line up with TRBD1. Germline CDR1 reads SGHTA; CDR2 reads FQGNSA. The CDR3 covers 14 residues. J was trimmed by 1 base and V by 6 bases; bases with no gene match: 2. CDR3: CASRPGGTNEKLFF. CDR3 sequence (DNA): TGTGCCAGCAGGCCAGGGGGAACTAATGAAAAACTGTTTTTT.

The J gene is TRBJ2-1, the V gene TRBV19; D may be TRBD2 (5 bases). The CDR3 consists of 16 residues. From germline, CDR1 is LNHDA and CDR2 SQIVND (reference sequence). V lost 5 bases and J 0 bases, leaving 14 bases between the germline ends. CDR3 in DNA: TGTGCCAGTAGTCCCCGGACGGGGAGCTCCTACAATGAGCAGTTCTTC. It yields the protein CASSPRTGSSYNEQFF.

This chain links TRBV29-1 with TRBJ2-1; perhaps TRBD2 as D (6 bases). From germline, CDR1 is SQVTM and CDR2 ANQGSEA. This CDR3 has 14 residues. V was pared by 4 bases and J by 8 bases, with 18 bases between. The CDR3 bases are TGCAGCGTTGTAATCTCGGGTAGGAGGGATGAGCAGTTCTTC. Translation gives CSVVISGRRDEQFF.

The chain couples TRBV5-1 to TRBJ1-1; D is undetermined. This CDR3 spans 15 amino acids. V gave up 0 bases and J gave up 1 base, with 10 bases separating them. The germline CDR1 and CDR2 sequences are SGHRS and YFSETQ. In DNA form, the CDR3 reads TGCGCCAGCAGCTTGGATTATCGGGAGAACACTGAAGCTTTCTTT. It specifies CASSLDYRENTEAFF.

The chain uses TRBV6-1 and TRBJ2-2; D is undetermined. V lost 1 base and J 0 bases, leaving 9 bases between the germline ends. The CDR3 is made up of 16 amino acids. CDR1 is MNHNS, CDR2 SASEGT, per germline. CDR3 DNA: TGTGCCAGCAGTGAAGTTCAAATTGCGAACACCGGGGAGCTGTTTTTT. Protein product: CASSEVQIANTGELFF.

The chain couples TRBV9 to TRBJ1-6; D call uncertain. The CDR3 is 15 amino acids. V was clipped by 0 bases and J by 7 bases, with 11 bases between them. From germline, CDR1 is SGDLS and CDR2 YYNGEE. CDR3 amino acids: CASSVGLVGNSPLHF. CDR3 DNA sequence: TGTGCCAGCAGCGTAGGACTGGTCGGGAATTCACCCCTCCACTTT.

The rearrangement uses TRBV7-6 and TRBJ2-1, with TRBD1 matching 10 bases. V lost 4 bases, J lost 6 bases, and 6 bases stayed unmatched. This CDR3 comprises 15 residues. Germline-derived CDR1 and CDR2 are SGHVS and FNYEAQ. CDR3 in DNA: TGTGCCAGCAGCTCGACAGGGGGCGCGGGCAATGAGCAGTTCTTC. This gives the protein CASSSTGGAGNEQFF.

The chain carries TRBV6-2 or TRBV6-3 and TRBJ2-7; 10 nucleotides agree with TRBD1. V was pared by 5 bases and J by 3 bases, with 7 bases of the junction left unmatched. CDR3 size: 15 residues. Germline CDR1 is MNHEY and CDR2 is SVGEGT. CDR3 DNA: TGTGCCAGCAGTGGTCCGGGACAGGGGTACTACGAGCAGTACTTC. This gives the protein CASSGPGQGYYEQYF.

The V call is TRBV9, the J call TRBJ1-2, with D perhaps TRBD1 (6 bases). Per the germline V gene, CDR1 is SGDLS and CDR2 is YYNGEE. There are 19 residues in the CDR3. The V gene lost 0 bases and the J gene lost 6 bases, with 27 bases spanning the gap. Here the CDR3 reads CASSVGGWGPRPTNDGYTF. The CDR3 region has the DNA TGTGCCAGCAGCGTAGGTGGCTGGGGGCCAAGACCTACGAATGATGGCTACACCTTC.

This clone was picked up one time. J is TRBJ2-7 and V is TRBV7-3; 9 bases fit TRBD1. With 4 bases clipped from V and 3 bases from J, the junction kept 10 bases outside the gene matches. Germline lookup yields CDR1 SGHTA and CDR2 FQGTGA. The CDR3 is made up of 16 amino acids. The CDR3 DNA reads TGTGCCAGCAGCTCCTATGAAAGGACAGGGGACTACGAGCAGTACTTC. Translating gives CASSSYERTGDYEQYF.

The chain uses TRBV30 and TRBJ1-1; TRBD1 aligns across 8 bases. CDR3 length: 14 amino acids. CDR1 and CDR2 from the germline V gene are GTSNPN and SVGIG (reference sequence). The trim removed 1 base at V and 5 bases at J, leaving 6 bases unmatched. The CDR3, as DNA: TGTGCCTGGAGTGGGCAGGGGGCAAGGACTGAAGCTTTCTTT. Amino acids: CAWSGQGARTEAFF.

Comments on this clone: Other DNA sequences in this specimen translate into the identical CDR3. This chain connects TRBV6-2 or TRBV6-3 to TRBJ1-1; D unresolved. Germline CDR1 is MNHEY and CDR2 is SVGEGT. V lost 2 bases, J lost 1 base, and 5 bases lay in between. The CDR3 loop spans 13 amino acids. The CDR3 here is CASSYRGNTEAFF. The DNA for the CDR3 is TGTGCCAGCAGTTACCGGGGGAACACTGAAGCTTTCTTT.

CDR3 sequence: CASSSTGQTNQPQHF. The CDR3 region has the DNA TGTGCCAGCAGCTCGACGGGACAGACCAATCAGCCCCAGCATTTT. V and J are TRBV7-9 and TRBJ1-5; 7 bases line up with TRBD1. Germline values: CDR1 SEHNR, CDR2 FQNEAQ (reference sequence). Unmatched junction bases numbered 6, after V lost 4 bases and J lost 3 bases. The CDR3 length is 15 residues.

CDR3 sequence reads: CASSGSGGWSTEAFF. The CDR3 DNA is TGCGCCAGCAGCGGGAGTGGGGGGTGGAGCACTGAAGCTTTCTTT. V and J are TRBV5-1 and TRBJ1-1; possibly TRBD1 for D (5 bases). The germline V gene encodes CDR1 SGHRS and CDR2 YFSETQ. Trimming cost V 4 bases and J 4 bases, with 17 bases left between them. The CDR3 is 15 amino acids.

V is TRBV19 and J is TRBJ1-4; 7 bases are a match to TRBD1. Unmatched junction bases numbered 9, after V lost 7 bases and J lost 4 bases. This CDR3 spans 15 amino acids. Looked up from germline, CDR1 is LNHDA and CDR2 is SQIVND (reference sequence). CDR3 sequence reads: CASTQPDRVNEKLFF. In DNA form, the CDR3 reads TGTGCCAGTACCCAACCCGACAGGGTTAATGAAAAACTGTTTTTT. Filled out from reference TRBV19 and TRBJ1-4, the complete variable domain reads DGGITQSPKYLFRKEGQNVTLSCEQNLNHDAMYWYRQDPGQGLRLIYYSQIVNDFQKGDIAEGYSVSREKKESFPLTVTSAQKNPTAFYLCASTQPDRVNEKLFFGSGTQLSVL.

The gene calls are TRBV5-5 and TRBJ1-1; 8 nucleotides match TRBD1. Germline V gives CDR1 SGHKS, CDR2 YYEKEE (reference sequence). The CDR3 runs 19 residues. Trimming at V came to 0 bases and at J to 0 bases, leaving 13 bases not matched to a gene. CDR3 in amino acids: CASSLARYRGIGVNTEAFF. The CDR3 coding sequence is TGTGCCAGCAGCTTGGCTCGGTACAGGGGGATAGGGGTGAACACTGAAGCTTTCTTT.

The gene calls are TRBV6-2 or TRBV6-3 and TRBJ2-2; perhaps TRBD2 as D (6 bases). Germline V lookup: CDR1 MNHEY, CDR2 SVGEGT. The CDR3 runs to 16 residues. The ends were cut back, 2 bases at V and 4 bases at J, with 14 bases in the middle. The CDR3 here is CASSYPPSETTGELFF. CDR3 DNA: TGTGCCAGCAGTTACCCCCCTAGCGAGACCACCGGGGAGCTGTTTTTT.

The chain has TRBV4-3 and TRBJ1-2, with TRBD1 identical over 9 bases. With V trimmed by 4 bases and J by 7 bases, 10 bases remained unmatched. The CDR3 covers 15 residues. The germline V gene encodes CDR1 LGHNA and CDR2 YSLEER. The CDR3 nucleotides read TGCGCCAGCAGCCGGGAAGCGGGACAGGGATTTGGCTACACCTTC. This gives the protein CASSREAGQGFGYTF.

This sequence joins TRBV10-3 and TRBJ1-6; weak D call: TRBD1 (5 bases). This CDR3 comprises 13 residues. The germline gives CDR1 ENHRY, CDR2 SYGVKD. V was cut by 4 bases and J by 9 bases, with 10 bases left in between. CDR3 bases: TGTGCCATCAGTGTGGACAATAGTTCACCCCTCCACTTT. This translates into CAISVDNSSPLHF.